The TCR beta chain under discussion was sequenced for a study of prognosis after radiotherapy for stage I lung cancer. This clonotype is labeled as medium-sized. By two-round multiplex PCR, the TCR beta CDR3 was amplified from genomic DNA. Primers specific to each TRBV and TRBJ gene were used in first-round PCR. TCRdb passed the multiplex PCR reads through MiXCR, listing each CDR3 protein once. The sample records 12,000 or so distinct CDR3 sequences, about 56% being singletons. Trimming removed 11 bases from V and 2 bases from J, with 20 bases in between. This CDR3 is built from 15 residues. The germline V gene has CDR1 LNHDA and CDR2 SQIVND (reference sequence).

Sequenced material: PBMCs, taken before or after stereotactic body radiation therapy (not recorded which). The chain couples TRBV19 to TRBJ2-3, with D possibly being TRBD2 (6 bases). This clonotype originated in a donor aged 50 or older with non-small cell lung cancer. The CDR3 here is CAASQSAGPTDTQYF. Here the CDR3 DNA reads TGTGCCGCAAGCCAGTCGGCGGGACCCACAGATACGCAGTATTTT.